Following are 23 T cell receptor beta chains from one sample sequenced in a study of shared clonotypes between healthy human individuals. Profiled with immunoSEQ multiplex PCR; TCRdb holds only in-frame clones, not every one. Here the sample spans roughly 2,300,000 clones, roughly 90% being singletons. Sequencing was done on a sample of naive CD4+ T cells from PBMCs. Indicated subset: CD45RA+ positively selected. The source of these receptors is a man aged 18 to 30 in good health. Some clones in this sample may be carry-over from other donors' samples.

The V gene is TRBV6-1, the J gene TRBJ2-7; D gene unclear. This CDR3 contains 16 residues. Germline lookup yields CDR1 MNHNS and CDR2 SASEGT. The V end lost 0 bases, the J end lost 1 base, and 13 bases lay between the germline ends. CDR3 nucleotide sequence: TGTGCCAGCAGTGAAGCGCCCCAGAATCCATCCTACGAGCAGTACTTC. Translation gives CASSEAPQNPSYEQYF.

This clone showed up just once. The chain couples TRBV9 to TRBJ2-6, with no clear D. Deletions cut 7 bases from V and 2 bases from J, with 10 bases between. The CDR3 has 14 amino acids. Germline values: CDR1 SGDLS, CDR2 YYNGEE. CDR3 in DNA: TGTGCCAGCGCGTGGGGTACTGGGGCCAACGTCCTGACTTTC. Translating it yields CASAWGTGANVLTF.

The chain uses TRBV6-6 and TRBJ2-7, with 9 nucleotides matching TRBD1. The CDR3 is 16 residues long. V shed 6 bases and J 6 bases; nucleotides not matched to a gene: 15. Per germline, CDR1 MNHNY and CDR2 SVGAGI (reference sequence). Written as DNA, the CDR3 is TGTGCCAGCAGGACACCATCGGGACAGGGCGCAGGCGAGCAGTACTTC. Residues: CASRTPSGQGAGEQYF.

The V call is TRBV28, the J call TRBJ1-5; D unresolved. Trimming took 8 bases from V and 4 from J, leaving 6 bases between them. Germline CDR1 reads MDHEN; CDR2 reads SYDVKM. There are 11 residues in the CDR3. The CDR3 region is CASRRNQPQHF. The CDR3 DNA is TGTGCCAGCCGCCGAAATCAGCCCCAGCATTTT.

The chain links TRBV9 to TRBJ2-7; tentatively, D is TRBD2 (5 bases). V was pared by 4 bases and J by 1 base, with 12 bases between. CDR1 SGDLS and CDR2 YYNGEE come from the germline V gene. The CDR3 consists of 14 residues. The CDR3 DNA is TGTGCCAGCAGCCCCCGCCCGGGATCCTACGAGCAGTACTTC. It encodes CASSPRPGSYEQYF.

The rearrangement joins TRBV7-6 to TRBJ2-7, with unresolved D. The CDR3 has 15 amino acids. Per germline, CDR1 SGHVS and CDR2 FNYEAQ. V lost 4 bases to trimming and J lost 2 bases, with 15 bases between them. The CDR3 DNA reads TGTGCCAGCAGCTATTTTCCCCTACCGGCCTACGAGCAGTACTTC. Its protein is CASSYFPLPAYEQYF.

About this clone: Other DNA sequences from this sample encode an identical CDR3 as well. The genes are TRBV28 and TRBJ2-7; 10 nucleotides agree with TRBD1. Germline loops: CDR1 MDHEN, CDR2 SYDVKM. J gave up 0 bases and V 3 bases, and 2 bases lay outside the gene matches. There are 15 residues in the CDR3. In DNA form, the CDR3 reads TGTGCCAGCAGTTTGAGGACAGGGGGCTCCTACGAGCAGTACTTC. Protein: CASSLRTGGSYEQYF.

J is TRBJ2-1 and V is TRBV29-1; D uncertain. This CDR3 spans 16 amino acids. V was trimmed by 2 bases and J by 0 bases, leaving 14 bases between them. The V gene's germline CDR1 is SQVTM and CDR2 ANQGSEA. The CDR3 DNA sequence: TGCAGCGTTGAACAAGGGCGGCCCGACTCCTACAATGAGCAGTTCTTC. Translation gives CSVEQGRPDSYNEQFF.

This rearrangement joins TRBV30 to TRBJ1-5; 7 bases are shared with TRBD1. CDR3 length: 15 amino acids. The ends lost 3 bases at V and 2 bases at J; junction bases unmatched: 7. Germline V lookup: CDR1 GTSNPN, CDR2 SVGIG (reference sequence). The CDR3 loop is CAWSYRGGRNQPQHF. CDR3 sequence (DNA): TGTGCCTGGAGCTACAGGGGAGGACGCAATCAGCCCCAGCATTTT.

The rearrangement uses TRBV7-9 and TRBJ2-1; possible D gene TRBD1, 5 bases. Per the germline V gene, CDR1 is SEHNR and CDR2 is FQNEAQ (reference sequence). Trimming removed 6 bases from V and 7 bases from J, with 16 bases in between. This CDR3 is 14 amino acids long. CDR3 residues: CASSPGYGMNEQFF. DNA of the CDR3: TGTGCCAGCAGTCCAGGGTATGGGATGAATGAGCAGTTCTTC.

The chain combines TRBV5-1 with TRBJ2-3; 11 bases align to TRBD2. The J segment lost 1 base and the V segment lost 4 bases, leaving 2 bases of the junction unmatched. Germline V gives CDR1 SGHRS, CDR2 YFSETQ. The CDR3 totals 15 residues. CDR3 region: CASSVGLAGTDTQYF. CDR3 DNA sequence: TGCGCCAGCAGCGTGGGACTAGCGGGCACAGATACGCAGTATTTT.

CDR3 sequence reads: CASSTRQGAFQPQHF. In DNA, the CDR3 is TGTGCCAGTAGCACCAGACAGGGGGCTTTTCAGCCCCAGCATTTT. J is TRBJ1-5 and V is TRBV19; 10 nucleotides match TRBD1. The germline CDR1 and CDR2 sequences are LNHDA and SQIVND (reference sequence). The CDR3 length is 15 residues. Trimming at V came to 6 bases and at J to 6 bases, leaving 8 bases not matched to a gene. Together with reference TRBV19 and TRBJ1-5, the CDR3 gives the full variable domain: DGGITQSPKYLFRKEGQNVTLSCEQNLNHDAMYWYRQDPGQGLRLIYYSQIVNDFQKGDIAEGYSVSREKKESFPLTVTSAQKNPTAFYLCASSTRQGAFQPQHFGDGTRLSIL.

A few counts support this clone. The rearrangement uses TRBV27 and TRBJ1-1; 8 bases line up with TRBD1. The germline V gene has CDR1 MNHEY and CDR2 SMNVEV (reference sequence). Germline trimming cut 6 bases from V and 0 bases from J; bases unmatched to any gene: 6. CDR3 size: 15 residues. CDR3 protein: CASRGGQVMNTEAFF. The CDR3 DNA is TGTGCCAGCAGGGGGGGACAGGTCATGAACACTGAAGCTTTCTTT.

This clone was observed a single time. The genes are TRBV29-1 and TRBJ2-1; 12 bases fit TRBD1. V gave up 7 bases and J gave up 5 bases; unmatched junction bases: 6. The CDR3 runs to 14 residues. In germline, CDR1 is SQVTM, CDR2 ANQGSEA. CDR3 sequence: CSAQGQGANNEQFF. Here the CDR3 DNA reads TGCAGCGCACAGGGACAGGGGGCAAACAATGAGCAGTTCTTC.

The count of this clone is one. The V call is TRBV19, the J call TRBJ2-1; 12 bases are shared with TRBD2. The CDR3 has 18 residues. V dropped 3 bases and J dropped 0; count of bases not matched to a gene: 6. Germline V lookup: CDR1 LNHDA, CDR2 SQIVND (reference sequence). Here the CDR3 reads CASSMRLAGVSSYNEQFF. The CDR3 nucleotides read TGTGCCAGTAGTATGCGACTAGCGGGGGTAAGCTCCTACAATGAGCAGTTCTTC.

The count of this clone is one. This sequence joins TRBV4-1 and TRBJ2-7; D might be TRBD2 (6 bases). V was clipped by 4 bases and J by 2 bases, with 18 bases between them. This CDR3 comprises 16 residues. Per the germline V gene, CDR1 is MGHRA and CDR2 is YSYEKL. CDR3 sequence: CASSPWTRGSPYEQYF. The CDR3 coding sequence is TGCGCCAGCAGCCCTTGGACGCGGGGTTCCCCCTACGAGCAGTACTTC.

The chain employs TRBV28 and TRBJ1-3; no definite D call. V was clipped by 6 bases and J by 0 bases, with 15 bases between them. Germline values: CDR1 MDHEN, CDR2 SYDVKM. The CDR3 sequence is 16 residues long. CDR3 nucleotide sequence: TGTGCCAGCAGCCGAGGAGGGCCGAACTCTGGAAACACCATATATTTT. Residues: CASSRGGPNSGNTIYF.

The chain couples TRBV11-1 to TRBJ2-5; D is unclear. Germline-derived CDR1 and CDR2 are SGHAT and FQDESV (reference sequence). The CDR3 runs 14 residues. Trimming took 4 bases from V and 5 from J, leaving 14 bases between them. CDR3 DNA sequence: TGTGCCAGCAGCTATGGCCGAGATGTTGAGACCCAGTACTTC. Translated, it gives CASSYGRDVETQYF.

The rearrangement links TRBV5-1 to TRBJ2-1, with 13 bases fitting TRBD2. The CDR3 covers 21 residues. Germline CDR1 is SGHRS and CDR2 is YFSETQ. The ends lost 4 bases at V and 2 bases at J; junction bases unmatched: 18. For the CDR3, the DNA is TGCGCCAGCAGCACCTACCCAACTAGCGGGAGGGCCCTTTTACCCTACAATGAGCAGTTCTTC. As protein: CASSTYPTSGRALLPYNEQFF.

The chain has TRBV25-1 and TRBJ1-2; 9 bases are shared with TRBD1. Germline CDR1 and CDR2: MGHDK and SYGVNS. The CDR3 is 15 residues long. J gave up 4 bases and V 3 bases, and 6 bases lay outside the gene matches. CDR3 nucleotides: TGTGCCAGCAGTGACCCCAAGGGACAGGGCTATGGCTACACCTTC. Residues: CASSDPKGQGYGYTF.

DNA of the CDR3: TGTGCCAGCAGCACGGGACAAAACAATGAGCAGTTCTTC. Translated: CASSTGQNNEQFF. This rearrangement joins TRBV2 to TRBJ2-1; D is possibly TRBD1 (6 bases). With 6 bases removed from V and 5 bases from J, the gap between germline ends came to 11 bases. Per the germline V gene, CDR1 is SNHLY and CDR2 is FYNNEI. The CDR3 loop spans 13 amino acids.

The chain carries TRBV30 and TRBJ2-1; D ambiguous. This CDR3 is built from 14 residues. Germline CDR1 GTSNPN, CDR2 SVGIG (reference sequence). Trimming stripped 0 bases from V and 8 bases from J, with 14 bases between. The CDR3 region has the DNA TGTGCCTGGAGTGTACGTCTAGGTTTTGATGAGCAGTTCTTC. This sequence encodes CAWSVRLGFDEQFF.

The rearrangement links TRBV14 to TRBJ2-7, with D hard to call. CDR1 SGHDN and CDR2 FVKESK come from the germline V gene. The CDR3 runs to 12 residues. Trimming removed 3 bases at V and 6 bases at J, with 9 bases between. CDR3 sequence (DNA): TGTGCCAGCAGCCAGACGGGCTTCGAGCAGTACTTC. This encodes CASSQTGFEQYF.